The clone carrying this T cell receptor beta chain was observed a few times. Its matching antigen is unknown. CDR3 length: 16 residues. V gave up 6 bases and J gave up 4 bases, with 21 bases separating them. Germline V CDR1 and CDR2: SGHAT, FQNNGV. The sample originates from a study of T cell responses to AZD1222 COVID-19 vaccine. The wider study: Second-dose timings of about 4 or about 12 weeks were pooled. Findings and caveats of the study: No day 14 peak samples; only post-peak repertoires were characterized. Of spike-specific TCRs, nearly half reportedly target regions left unmutated in variants. Only a handful of AZD1222 recipients, six or seven in all, had baseline seropositivity.

Here immunoSEQ multiplex PCR was the method, and the copy in TCRdb shows in-frame clones only, minus some. The data contain roughly 120,000 clones, about 91% of them singletons. The sequencing here drew on peripheral blood, taken on day 0 of AZD1222 vaccination. This TCR came from an adult in good health. This chain joins TRBV11-2 and TRBJ1-2, with D tentatively TRBD1 (5 bases). CDR3 in amino acids: CASSLAGTASFYGYTF. In nucleotides, the CDR3 is TGTGCCAGCAGTCTAGCGGGGACGGCCTCCTTCTATGGCTACACCTTC. The full variable domain, its missing parts supplied by reference TRBV11-2 and TRBJ1-2, is EAGVAQSPRYKIIEKRQSVAFWCNPISGHATLYWYQQILGQGPKLLIQFQNNGVVDDSQLPKDRFSAERLKGVDSTLKIQPAKLEDSAVYLCASSLAGTASFYGYTFGSGTRLTVV.